This entry concerns a single TCR beta chain. Its target is not known. This sample stems from a study of T cells in lung cancer brain metastases. Turning to the study itself: About 85% of the 20 patients had smoked, with a median of around 40 pack-years. General study findings and limits: Unique productive clones were significantly fewer in brain metastases: median approximately 1,600 versus 4,100.

Data came from immunoSEQ multiplex PCR; TCRdb stores just in-frame clones and leaves some out. The data hold a few thousand clones, with 85% to 90% observed a single time. Per germline, CDR1 MNHNS and CDR2 SASEGT. This CDR3 spans 14 amino acids. V was shortened by 6 bases and J by 1 base, with 13 bases between the two germline ends. J is TRBJ2-7 and V is TRBV6-1; possibly TRBD1 or TRBD2 for D (5 bases each). What was sequenced was tumor tissue from a brain metastasis. This clonotype was sampled from a woman between 45 and 60 years old with non-small cell lung cancer that had spread to the brain. CDR3 coding DNA: TGTGCCAGCAGAGTGGGACCCTCGTCCTACGAGCAGTACTTC. Protein product: CASRVGPSSYEQYF.